The source of this T cell receptor beta chain is a study of somatic mutations in cytotoxic T cells in rheumatoid arthritis. Study findings and constraints: The study found that the largest CD8+ clone exceeded 20% of CD8+ cells in about an eighth of the roughly 60 patients. It was in rheumatoid arthritis patients, but not in healthy controls, that CD8+ clonality increased with age.

Using immunoSEQ multiplex PCR, the repertoire was profiled, and TCRdb retains in-frame clones only, with some absent. The sample yields some 35,000 clones, 70% to 85% seen once. Healthy control status was assigned to blood donors, whose median age was roughly 56 years (range about 21-70) and of whom 55% were female. This clone appeared once. The antigen remains undetermined. Input material: CD8+ T cells sorted from blood. The origin of this receptor is a man aged 35-49 years in good health.

The CDR3 sequence: CASSEGGSGLDTQYF. CDR3 coding DNA: TGCGCCAGCAGTGAAGGCGGGAGCGGATTAGATACGCAGTATTTT. The rearrangement uses TRBV10-2 and TRBJ2-3; 7 positions agree with TRBD2. CDR1 is WSHSY and CDR2 is SAAADI in the germline V gene. The CDR3 runs 15 residues. V lost 3 bases and J lost 5; bases outside the gene matches: 8.